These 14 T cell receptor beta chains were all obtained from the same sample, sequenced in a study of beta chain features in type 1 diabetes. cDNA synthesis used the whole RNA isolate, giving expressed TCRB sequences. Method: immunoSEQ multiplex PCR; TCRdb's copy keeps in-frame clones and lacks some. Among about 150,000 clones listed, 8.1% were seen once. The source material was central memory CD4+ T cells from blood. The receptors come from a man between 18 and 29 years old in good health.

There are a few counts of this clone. CDR3 amino acids: CSVEGGSGRRNEQFF. For the CDR3, the DNA is TGCAGCGTTGAAGGAGGGAGCGGGAGGCGTAATGAGCAGTTCTTC. The rearrangement joins TRBV29-1 to TRBJ2-1; 9 nucleotides match TRBD2. Germline values: CDR1 SQVTM, CDR2 ANQGSEA. Trimming removed 1 base from V and 7 bases from J; junction bases left unmatched: 8. The CDR3 consists of 15 residues.

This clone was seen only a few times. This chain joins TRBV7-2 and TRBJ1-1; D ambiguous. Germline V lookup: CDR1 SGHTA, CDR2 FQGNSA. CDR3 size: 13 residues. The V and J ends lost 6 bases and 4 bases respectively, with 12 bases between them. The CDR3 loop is CASRPIRGTEAFF. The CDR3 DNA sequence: TGTGCCAGCAGGCCAATTCGGGGCACTGAAGCTTTCTTT.

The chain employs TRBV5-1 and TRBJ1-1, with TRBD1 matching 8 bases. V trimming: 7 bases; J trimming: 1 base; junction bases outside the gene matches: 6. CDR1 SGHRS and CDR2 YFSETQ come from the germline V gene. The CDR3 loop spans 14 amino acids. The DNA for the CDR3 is TGCGCCAGCCGTGAGGGGACAGGGAACACTGAAGCTTTCTTT. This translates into CASREGTGNTEAFF.

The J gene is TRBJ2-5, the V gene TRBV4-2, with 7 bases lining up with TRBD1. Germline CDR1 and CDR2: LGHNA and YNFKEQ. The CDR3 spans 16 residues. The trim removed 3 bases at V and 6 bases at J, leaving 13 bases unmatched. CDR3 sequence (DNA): TGTGCCAGCAGCCAGGAACCGGGACAGTTGGTAAAGACCCAGTACTTC. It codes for CASSQEPGQLVKTQYF.

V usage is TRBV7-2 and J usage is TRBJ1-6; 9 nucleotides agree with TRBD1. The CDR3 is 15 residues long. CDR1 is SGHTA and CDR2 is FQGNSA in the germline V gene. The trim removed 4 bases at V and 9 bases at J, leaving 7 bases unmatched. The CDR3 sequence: CASSSDRGGGSPLHF. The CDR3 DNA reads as TGTGCCAGCAGCTCGGACAGGGGTGGCGGTTCACCCCTCCACTTT. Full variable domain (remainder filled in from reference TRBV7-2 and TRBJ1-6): GAGVSQSPSNKVTEKGKDVELRCDPISGHTALYWYRQSLGQGLEFLIYFQGNSAPDKSGLPSDRFSAERTGGSVSTLTIQRTQQEDSAVYLCASSSDRGGGSPLHFGNGTRLTVT.

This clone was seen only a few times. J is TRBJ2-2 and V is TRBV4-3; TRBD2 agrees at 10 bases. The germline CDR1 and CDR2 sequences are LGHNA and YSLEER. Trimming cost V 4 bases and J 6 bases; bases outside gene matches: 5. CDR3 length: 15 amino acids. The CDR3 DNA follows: TGCGCCAGCAGCCTAATCAGCGGGAGGGCCGGGGAGCTGTTTTTT. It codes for CASSLISGRAGELFF.

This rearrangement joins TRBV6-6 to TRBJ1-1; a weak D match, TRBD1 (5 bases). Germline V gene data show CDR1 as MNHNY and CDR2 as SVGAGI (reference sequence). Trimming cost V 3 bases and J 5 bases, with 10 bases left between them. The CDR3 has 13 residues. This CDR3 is CASSYRGDTEAFF. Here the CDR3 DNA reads TGTGCCAGCAGTTATCGGGGGGATACTGAAGCTTTCTTT.

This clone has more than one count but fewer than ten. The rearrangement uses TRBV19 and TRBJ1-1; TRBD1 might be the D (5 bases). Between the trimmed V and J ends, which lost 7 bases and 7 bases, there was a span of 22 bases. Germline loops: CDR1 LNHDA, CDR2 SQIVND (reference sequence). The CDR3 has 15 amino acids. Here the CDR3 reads CASTLRDGGRNEAFF. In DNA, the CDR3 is TGTGCCAGTACCCTTAGGGACGGAGGGAGGAATGAAGCTTTCTTT. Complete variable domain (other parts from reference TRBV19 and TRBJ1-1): DGGITQSPKYLFRKEGQNVTLSCEQNLNHDAMYWYRQDPGQGLRLIYYSQIVNDFQKGDIAEGYSVSREKKESFPLTVTSAQKNPTAFYLCASTLRDGGRNEAFFGQGTRLTVV.

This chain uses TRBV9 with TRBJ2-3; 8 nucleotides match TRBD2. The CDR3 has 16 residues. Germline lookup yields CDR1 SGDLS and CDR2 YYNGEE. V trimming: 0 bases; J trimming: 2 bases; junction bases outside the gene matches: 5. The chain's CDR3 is CASSVDGAGDTDTQYF. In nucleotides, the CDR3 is TGTGCCAGCAGCGTAGACGGAGCGGGAGACACAGATACGCAGTATTTT.

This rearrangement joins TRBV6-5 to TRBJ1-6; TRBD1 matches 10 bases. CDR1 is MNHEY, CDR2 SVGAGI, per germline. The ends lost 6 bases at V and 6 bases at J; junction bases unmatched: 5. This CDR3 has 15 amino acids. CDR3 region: CASRLGQGSNSPLHF. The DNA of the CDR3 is TGTGCCAGCAGGCTGGGACAGGGGAGTAATTCACCCCTCCACTTT.

The CDR3 loop reads CASSDQGDQPQHF. The CDR3 DNA is TGTGCCAGCTCAGACCAGGGGGATCAGCCCCAGCATTTT. The rearrangement uses TRBV18 and TRBJ1-5, with 7 positions matching TRBD1. Germline-derived CDR1 and CDR2 are KGHSH and LQKENI. The CDR3 loop spans 13 amino acids. J was trimmed by 5 bases and V by 5 bases; bases with no gene match: 3.

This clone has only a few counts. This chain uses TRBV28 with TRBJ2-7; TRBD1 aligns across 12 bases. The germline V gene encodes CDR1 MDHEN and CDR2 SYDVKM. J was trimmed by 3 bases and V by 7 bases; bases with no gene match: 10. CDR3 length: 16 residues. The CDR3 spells CASTSPGQGALYEQYF. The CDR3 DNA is TGTGCCAGCACAAGCCCGGGACAGGGGGCTCTCTACGAGCAGTACTTC.

The CDR3 sequence: CASSLGDGDGYTF. The CDR3 region has the DNA TGTGCCAGCAGCCTGGGAGATGGCGATGGCTACACCTTC. The gene calls are TRBV7-9 and TRBJ1-2; D ambiguous. Germline V gene sequence: CDR1 SEHNR, CDR2 FQNEAQ (reference sequence). This CDR3 spans 13 amino acids. Trimming pared 5 bases from V and 6 bases from J, leaving 13 bases between.

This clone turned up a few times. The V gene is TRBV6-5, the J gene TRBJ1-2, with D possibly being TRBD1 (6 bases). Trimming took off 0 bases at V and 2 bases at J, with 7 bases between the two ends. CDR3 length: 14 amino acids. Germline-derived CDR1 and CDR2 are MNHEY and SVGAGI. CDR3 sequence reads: CASSYSTGNYGYTF. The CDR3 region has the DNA TGTGCCAGCAGTTACTCGACAGGAAACTATGGCTACACCTTC.